These 11 T cell receptor beta chains originate from one sample sequenced in a study of monozygotic twins with inflammatory bowel disease. TCRdb re-analyzed the 5' RACE reads; it lists each CDR3 protein once, without DNA. Recorded for this sample: fewer than 350,000 distinct CDR3 sequences. Sequences were obtained from blood. Receptor source: a human donor with ulcerative colitis or Crohn's disease, or a healthy co-twin of an affected twin (not recorded which).

This rearrangement joins TRBV18 to TRBJ2-7; TCRdb's D gene call, TRBD1, goes unchecked for lack of DNA. CDR1 is KGHSH and CDR2 is LQKENI in the germline V gene. The CDR3 loop spans 16 amino acids. The CDR3 is CASSADRGRSSYEQYF.

The gene calls are TRBV7-6 and TRBJ2-7; TCRdb's assignment of TRBD1 cannot be checked, as there is no DNA. The germline gives CDR1 SGHVS, CDR2 FNYEAQ. This CDR3 contains 11 residues. The CDR3 sequence: CASDALYEQYF.

This sequence joins TRBV19 and TRBJ1-2; the TCRdb D gene call, TRBD1, has no DNA to confirm it. This CDR3 contains 15 residues. Germline V gene data show CDR1 as LNHDA and CDR2 as SQIVND (reference sequence). The CDR3 loop is CASSGTGGEYYGYTF.

The chain employs TRBV29-1 and TRBJ2-5. Germline V lookup: CDR1 SQVTM, CDR2 ANQGSEA. This CDR3 spans 13 amino acids. The CDR3 sequence is CSANDKNQETQYF.

The chain joins TRBV2 to TRBJ2-5; TCRdb's D gene call, TRBD2, goes unchecked for lack of DNA. Germline V gene data show CDR1 as SNHLY and CDR2 as FYNNEI. This CDR3 region has 16 residues. The CDR3 is CASSERVAGIKETQYF.

V and J are TRBV7-2 and TRBJ1-4; the D gene TCRdb calls, TRBD1, cannot be checked with no DNA. This CDR3 is 12 amino acids long. Looked up from germline, CDR1 is SGHTA and CDR2 is FQGNSA. The CDR3 is CASSPGGEKLFF.

This chain's CDR3 is CASSSPTGLGTFF. The chain links TRBV28 to TRBJ1-1; TCRdb's D call of TRBD1 is untestable without DNA. The CDR3 spans 13 residues. Looked up from germline, CDR1 is MDHEN and CDR2 is SYDVKM.

The chain couples TRBV7-2 to TRBJ2-5; no DNA is available, so the TRBD1 call from TCRdb remains unchecked. Germline-derived CDR1 and CDR2 are SGHTA and FQGNSA. This CDR3 has 14 residues. This chain's CDR3 is CASRRDSNQETQYF.

CDR3: CASSLGGANTEAFF. This chain links TRBV5-1 with TRBJ1-1; TCRdb calls TRBD1, which cannot be checked without DNA. The CDR3 sequence is 14 residues long. Germline lookup yields CDR1 SGHRS and CDR2 YFSETQ.

V usage is TRBV21-1 and J usage is TRBJ1-4. TRBV21-1 is classified as a pseudogene. The CDR3 totals 14 residues. The CDR3 sequence is CASSKRALNEKLFF.

The CDR3 spells CASSPFGTGTSGYTF. The genes are TRBV7-3 and TRBJ1-2; TCRdb proposes TRBD1, but this gene call is untestable without DNA. Looked up from germline, CDR1 is SGHTA and CDR2 is FQGTGA. The CDR3 covers 15 residues.